Described below is a single T cell receptor (beta chain) sequence and its context. The antigen is undetermined. These data come from a study of neoadjuvant anti-PD-1 for oral cavity cancer. Background on the study: Non-progressing patients received a fourth nivolumab dose near day 43, then surgery on days 50-56. Study-level findings and limits: Non-responders to neoadjuvant nivolumab had significantly more clonal PBMC T cells than responders.

Libraries were prepared by immunoSEQ multiplex PCR; TCRdb keeps only in-frame clonotypes and omits some of them. Found here are 75,000 to 100,000 clones, about 84% of them singletons; the top ten hold 2.5% to 4%. Trimming removed 5 bases from V and 8 bases from J, with 15 bases in between. The CDR3 consists of 14 residues. Germline V gene lookup returns CDR1 LNHDA and CDR2 SQIVND (reference sequence). V is TRBV19 and J is TRBJ1-4; a weak D match, TRBD1 (6 bases). This TCR was recovered from a person aged 35-79 years with oral cavity squamous cell carcinoma. The sample was PBMCs, taken before nivolumab (anti-PD-1) treatment. The CDR3 loop is CASSLLQGGEKLFF. CDR3 nucleotides: TGTGCCAGTAGTTTACTACAGGGAGGCGAAAAACTGTTTTTT.